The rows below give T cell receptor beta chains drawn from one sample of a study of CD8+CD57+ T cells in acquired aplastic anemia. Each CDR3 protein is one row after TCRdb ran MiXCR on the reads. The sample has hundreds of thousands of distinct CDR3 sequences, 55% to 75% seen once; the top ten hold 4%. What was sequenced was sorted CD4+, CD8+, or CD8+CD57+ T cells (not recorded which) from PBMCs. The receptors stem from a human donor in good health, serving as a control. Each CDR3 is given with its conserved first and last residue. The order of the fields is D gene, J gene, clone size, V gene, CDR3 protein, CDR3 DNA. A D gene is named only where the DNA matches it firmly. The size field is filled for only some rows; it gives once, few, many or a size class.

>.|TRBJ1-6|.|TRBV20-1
CSARADYNRFHF
TGCAGTGCTAGGGCGGATTATAATAGATTCCACTTT
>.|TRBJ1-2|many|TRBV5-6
CASSLVRPYGYTF
TGTGCCAGCAGCTTGGTCAGGCCCTATGGCTACACCTTC
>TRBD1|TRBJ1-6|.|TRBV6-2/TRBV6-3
CASRIRDRGRNSPLHF
TGTGCCAGCAGAATCAGGGACAGGGGGCGGAATTCACCCCTCCACTTT
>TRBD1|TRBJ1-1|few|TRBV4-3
CASRPGTGDTEAFF
TGCGCTAGCAGACCCGGGACAGGGGACACTGAAGCTTTCTTT
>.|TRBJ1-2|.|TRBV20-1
CSAREVGRGYTF
TGCAGTGCTAGAGAGGTAGGACGAGGCTACACCTTC
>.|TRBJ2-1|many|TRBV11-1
CASSLAKGTYNEQFF
TGTGCCAGCAGCTTAGCGAAAGGGACCTACAATGAGCAGTTCTTC
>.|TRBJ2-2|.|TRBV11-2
CASSFGYELGELFF
TGTGCCAGCAGCTTTGGCTACGAGCTCGGGGAGCTGTTTTTT
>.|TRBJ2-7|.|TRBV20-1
CSARDADYEQYF
TGCAGTGCTAGAGATGCAGACTACGAGCAGTACTTC
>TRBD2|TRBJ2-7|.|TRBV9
CASSVSGELNYEQYF
TGTGCCAGCAGCGTTAGCGGGGAACTGAACTACGAGCAGTACTTC
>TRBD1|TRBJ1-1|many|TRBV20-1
CSPSGTGALDTEAFF
TGCAGTCCGTCCGGGACAGGGGCGCTAGACACTGAAGCTTTCTTT
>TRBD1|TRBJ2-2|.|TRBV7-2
CASSHLQGRTGGLFF
TGTGCCAGCAGCCATTTACAAGGACGGACAGGGGGCCTGTTTTTT
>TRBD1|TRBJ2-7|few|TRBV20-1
CSARSGQGNEQYF
TGCAGTGCTAGATCGGGACAGGGGAACGAGCAGTACTTC
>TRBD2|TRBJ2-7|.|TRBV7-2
CASSLSRSRGERYF
TGTGCCAGCAGCTTGTCCCGTTCCCGGGGGGAGCGGTACTTC